This is a list of T cell receptor beta chains from one sample in a study of T-cell reconstitution after alpha-beta-depleted transplantation in children. TCRdb ran MiXCR on the PCR reads and lists one entry per CDR3 protein. The sample includes about 610,000 distinct CDR3 sequences, under 12% seen only once; the top ten take approximately 4.1%. Sequences were derived from PBMCs from the stem cell graft donor, sampled from the stem cell graft. These receptors all stem from a human donor who donated a stem cell graft to a child with acute myeloid leukemia. Both conserved end residues are part of each CDR3. Fields, in order: CDR3 DNA, CDR3 protein, V gene, clone size, J gene, D gene. A D gene is named only where the DNA matches it firmly. For some rows the clone size is stated as once, few or many, or as a class when expanded; others skip it.

CDR3 DNA: TGTGCCACCAGCGAGCTGGGAGGCCTCACGCAGTATTTT; CDR3 protein: CATSELGGLTQYF; V gene: TRBV15; clone size: many; J gene: TRBJ2-3; D gene: -
CDR3 DNA: TGTGCCAGCCTCGAGACAGGGAGCTCCTACGAGCAGTACTTC; CDR3 protein: CASLETGSSYEQYF; V gene: TRBV7-9; clone size: few; J gene: TRBJ2-7; D gene: TRBD1
CDR3 DNA: TGTGCCAGCCTTGGGGGAGAGACCCAGTACTTC; CDR3 protein: CASLGGETQYF; V gene: TRBV27; clone size: -; J gene: TRBJ2-5; D gene: -
CDR3 DNA: TGTGCCAGCAGCCGAAATCGGCCTAGCGAGACCTACGAGCAGTACTTC; CDR3 protein: CASSRNRPSETYEQYF; V gene: TRBV28; clone size: many; J gene: TRBJ2-7; D gene: -
CDR3 DNA: TGTGCCAGCAGTTCCCGGGCCTCACTAGCCAAAAACATTCAGTACTTC; CDR3 protein: CASSSRASLAKNIQYF; V gene: TRBV6-5; clone size: -; J gene: TRBJ2-4; D gene: -
CDR3 DNA: TGTGCCAGCAGCTCTCCGGGACCGGGAAGCCCTGAAGCTTTCTTT; CDR3 protein: CASSSPGPGSPEAFF; V gene: TRBV7-2; clone size: few; J gene: TRBJ1-1; D gene: -
CDR3 DNA: TGCAGTGCTCAACTGCCCCTTACTAACTATGGCTACACCTTC; CDR3 protein: CSAQLPLTNYGYTF; V gene: TRBV20-1; clone size: few; J gene: TRBJ1-2; D gene: -
CDR3 DNA: TGCAGTGCTGAGGGGGGACCTAGCGGGGGCACAGATACGCAGTATTTT; CDR3 protein: CSAEGGPSGGTDTQYF; V gene: TRBV20-1; clone size: -; J gene: TRBJ2-3; D gene: TRBD2
CDR3 DNA: TGCAGTGCTCCAGGACAGGGGGGGTCCTATAATTCACCCCTCCACTTT; CDR3 protein: CSAPGQGGSYNSPLHF; V gene: TRBV20-1; clone size: -; J gene: TRBJ1-6; D gene: TRBD1
CDR3 DNA: TGCAGCGGCAGGGGGGGATTTGGCGAGCAGTACTTC; CDR3 protein: CSGRGGFGEQYF; V gene: TRBV29-1; clone size: few; J gene: TRBJ2-7; D gene: -
CDR3 DNA: TGTGCCAGCAGCCCGGGGACAGCCCAGACCGGGGAGCTGTTTTTT; CDR3 protein: CASSPGTAQTGELFF; V gene: TRBV5-5; clone size: -; J gene: TRBJ2-2; D gene: TRBD1
CDR3 DNA: TGTGCCAGCAGCAAAGTAGGGACTAGCGGGAGCACTGAGCAGTTCTTC; CDR3 protein: CASSKVGTSGSTEQFF; V gene: TRBV21-1; clone size: -; J gene: TRBJ2-1; D gene: -
CDR3 DNA: TGCGCCAGCAGAAAGCTTGCTAACACCGGGGAGCTGTTTTTT; CDR3 protein: CASRKLANTGELFF; V gene: TRBV5-1; clone size: -; J gene: TRBJ2-2; D gene: -
CDR3 DNA: TGCAGCGCGACTAGCGGAACTAACAATGAGCAGTTCTTC; CDR3 protein: CSATSGTNNEQFF; V gene: TRBV20-1; clone size: -; J gene: TRBJ2-1; D gene: TRBD2
CDR3 DNA: TGTGCCAGCAGCCCTGCGTGGGAGCAGTACTTC; CDR3 protein: CASSPAWEQYF; V gene: TRBV7-9; clone size: -; J gene: TRBJ2-7; D gene: -
CDR3 DNA: TGTGCCAGCAGCGTTTCCCAGGGGGCAGTGACCCAGTACTTC; CDR3 protein: CASSVSQGAVTQYF; V gene: TRBV9; clone size: -; J gene: TRBJ2-5; D gene: TRBD1
CDR3 DNA: TGTGCCAGCAGTTACAAAACAGGGGGTGGCTACACCTTC; CDR3 protein: CASSYKTGGGYTF; V gene: TRBV6-5; clone size: many; J gene: TRBJ1-2; D gene: TRBD1
CDR3 DNA: TGCTGCCCTAGCGGGAGACCAGATACGCAGTATTTT; CDR3 protein: CCPSGRPDTQYF; V gene: TRBV20-1; clone size: -; J gene: TRBJ2-3; D gene: TRBD2
CDR3 DNA: TGTGCCAGCTCACCACCGACCAGGACTGAAGCTTTCTTT; CDR3 protein: CASSPPTRTEAFF; V gene: TRBV18; clone size: -; J gene: TRBJ1-1; D gene: -
CDR3 DNA: TGCGCCAGCAGCCAAGATAGAACAGCCGGGGCCCTCCACTTT; CDR3 protein: CASSQDRTAGALHF; V gene: TRBV4-1; clone size: few; J gene: TRBJ1-6; D gene: -
CDR3 DNA: TGTGCCAGCTGCCCCCGGTCCGGTATCAATGAGCAGTTCTTC; CDR3 protein: CASCPRSGINEQFF; V gene: TRBV19; clone size: -; J gene: TRBJ2-1; D gene: -
CDR3 DNA: TGTGCCAGCAGCCTCCCGGACAGGGAGGGCAATGAGCAGTTCTTC; CDR3 protein: CASSLPDREGNEQFF; V gene: TRBV3-1; clone size: few; J gene: TRBJ2-1; D gene: -
CDR3 DNA: TGTGCCAGCAGCCTCTCCGGGACAGTTAATGAAAAACTGTTTTTT; CDR3 protein: CASSLSGTVNEKLFF; V gene: TRBV7-8; clone size: -; J gene: TRBJ1-4; D gene: TRBD1
CDR3 DNA: TGTGCCAGCGGGCAGGGGACGTTTGGCTACACCTTC; CDR3 protein: CASGQGTFGYTF; V gene: TRBV27; clone size: few; J gene: TRBJ1-2; D gene: -
CDR3 DNA: TGCAGCGTTGAGCGCCGGGGGGCCTACAATGAGCAGTTCTTC; CDR3 protein: CSVERRGAYNEQFF; V gene: TRBV29-1; clone size: many; J gene: TRBJ2-1; D gene: TRBD2
CDR3 DNA: TGCGCCAGCAGCACCGGGACAGGGCAATACGAGCAGTACTTC; CDR3 protein: CASSTGTGQYEQYF; V gene: TRBV5-1; clone size: few; J gene: TRBJ2-7; D gene: TRBD1
CDR3 DNA: TGTGCCAGCAGCTTTGGTGGATGGGAGACCCAGTACTTC; CDR3 protein: CASSFGGWETQYF; V gene: TRBV7-9; clone size: few; J gene: TRBJ2-5; D gene: -
CDR3 DNA: TGCGCCAGCAGCAAGGTAATGCTACAGGACCTTACCTACAATGAGCAGTTCTTC; CDR3 protein: CASSKVMLQDLTYNEQFF; V gene: TRBV5-1; clone size: few; J gene: TRBJ2-1; D gene: -
CDR3 DNA: TGTGCCTGGAGTGGGCCCCGTCAGCAGTTCTTC; CDR3 protein: CAWSGPRQQFF; V gene: TRBV30; clone size: few; J gene: TRBJ2-1; D gene: -
CDR3 DNA: TGCGCCAGCAGCTTCCGGGGGGACGAGCAGTACTTC; CDR3 protein: CASSFRGDEQYF; V gene: TRBV5-1; clone size: many; J gene: TRBJ2-7; D gene: TRBD2
CDR3 DNA: TGTGCCAGCAGTTATAGACAGGCAGCCCCCCGACGCCGCGAGCAGTTCTTC; CDR3 protein: CASSYRQAAPRRREQFF; V gene: TRBV6-2/TRBV6-3; clone size: few; J gene: TRBJ2-1; D gene: -
CDR3 DNA: TGTGCCAGCAGTGAAGTCCACGGACAGGGTTCAACCGGGGAGCTGTTTTTT; CDR3 protein: CASSEVHGQGSTGELFF; V gene: TRBV6-1; clone size: many; J gene: TRBJ2-2; D gene: TRBD1
CDR3 DNA: TGTGCCAGCAGCTCTACCGGGGTGGGAGGGCCCCAAGAGACCCAGTACTTC; CDR3 protein: CASSSTGVGGPQETQYF; V gene: TRBV5-6; clone size: -; J gene: TRBJ2-5; D gene: TRBD2
CDR3 DNA: TGCAGTGCTAGAGGCGAGGGGGGCGCCTATGGCTACACCTTC; CDR3 protein: CSARGEGGAYGYTF; V gene: TRBV20-1; clone size: few; J gene: TRBJ1-2; D gene: -
CDR3 DNA: TGCAGTGCTCGGGGGGGACAGGGCCGGTCCTACGAGCAGTACTTC; CDR3 protein: CSARGGQGRSYEQYF; V gene: TRBV20-1; clone size: few; J gene: TRBJ2-7; D gene: -
CDR3 DNA: TGTGCCATCAGTGGGACAGGGGCCAGCAATCAGCCCCAGCATTTT; CDR3 protein: CAISGTGASNQPQHF; V gene: TRBV10-3; clone size: few; J gene: TRBJ1-5; D gene: TRBD1
CDR3 DNA: TGCAGTGCAACTACTAGCGGGAGTTACTCCTACAATGAGCAGTTCTTC; CDR3 protein: CSATTSGSYSYNEQFF; V gene: TRBV20-1; clone size: few; J gene: TRBJ2-1; D gene: TRBD2
CDR3 DNA: TGTGCCAGCAGCTTAGCGCCCTCACTAGCGGGAGATACGCAGTATTTT; CDR3 protein: CASSLAPSLAGDTQYF; V gene: TRBV7-2; clone size: many; J gene: TRBJ2-3; D gene: TRBD2
CDR3 DNA: TGCGCCAGCAGCTTGGCAGGATCAGCAACTAATGAAAAACTGTTTTTT; CDR3 protein: CASSLAGSATNEKLFF; V gene: TRBV5-1; clone size: -; J gene: TRBJ1-4; D gene: -
CDR3 DNA: TGTGCCAGCAGCCTCCGGGACGGCGGGGATACGCAGTATTTT; CDR3 protein: CASSLRDGGDTQYF; V gene: TRBV7-6; clone size: -; J gene: TRBJ2-3; D gene: -
CDR3 DNA: TGTGCCTGGAGTGTAGGCCGGACGCGAGGTTCCTACAATGAGCAGTTCTTC; CDR3 protein: CAWSVGRTRGSYNEQFF; V gene: TRBV30; clone size: -; J gene: TRBJ2-1; D gene: -
CDR3 DNA: TGCAGCGTTGATGTGGGGGCTAAGACAGATACGCAGTATTTT; CDR3 protein: CSVDVGAKTDTQYF; V gene: TRBV29-1; clone size: many; J gene: TRBJ2-3; D gene: -
CDR3 DNA: TGTGCCAGCAGCGTAGGTGTCAGCGATAATCAGCCCCAGCATTTT; CDR3 protein: CASSVGVSDNQPQHF; V gene: TRBV9; clone size: few; J gene: TRBJ1-5; D gene: -
CDR3 DNA: TGCAGTGCCCTGGGACGGCTATACAATGAGCAGTTCTTC; CDR3 protein: CSALGRLYNEQFF; V gene: TRBV20-1; clone size: -; J gene: TRBJ2-1; D gene: -
CDR3 DNA: TGTGCCAGCTCACCATGGACAGGGGGTGAGACTGAAGCTTTCTTT; CDR3 protein: CASSPWTGGETEAFF; V gene: TRBV18; clone size: -; J gene: TRBJ1-1; D gene: TRBD1
CDR3 DNA: TGCAGTGCTAGACCGGAATGGCCTGAAGCTTTCTTT; CDR3 protein: CSARPEWPEAFF; V gene: TRBV20-1; clone size: many; J gene: TRBJ1-1; D gene: -
CDR3 DNA: TGCAGTGCTAGTGGCTCCGGATTCTCCTACGAGCAGTACTTC; CDR3 protein: CSASGSGFSYEQYF; V gene: TRBV20-1; clone size: few; J gene: TRBJ2-7; D gene: -
CDR3 DNA: TGTGCCAGCAGTTACTCGATAATACAGGGCAGGGTTACAAATGAGCAGTTCTTC; CDR3 protein: CASSYSIIQGRVTNEQFF; V gene: TRBV6-2/TRBV6-3; clone size: many; J gene: TRBJ2-1; D gene: -
CDR3 DNA: TGTGCCAGCAGCCTGAACCCCTCCAGGTACGAGCAGTACTTC; CDR3 protein: CASSLNPSRYEQYF; V gene: TRBV7-3; clone size: many; J gene: TRBJ2-7; D gene: -